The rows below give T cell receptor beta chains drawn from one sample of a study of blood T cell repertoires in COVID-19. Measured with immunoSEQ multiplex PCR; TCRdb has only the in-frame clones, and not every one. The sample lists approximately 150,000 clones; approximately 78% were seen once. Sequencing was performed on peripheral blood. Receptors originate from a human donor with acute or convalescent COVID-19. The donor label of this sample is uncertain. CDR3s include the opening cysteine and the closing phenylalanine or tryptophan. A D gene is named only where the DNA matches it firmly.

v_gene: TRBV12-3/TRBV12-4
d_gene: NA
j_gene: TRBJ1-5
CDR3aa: CASSRGNQPQHF

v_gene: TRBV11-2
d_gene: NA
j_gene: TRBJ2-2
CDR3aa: CASSLEFSNTGELFF

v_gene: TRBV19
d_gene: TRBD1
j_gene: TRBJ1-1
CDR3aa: CASSQQGAGNTEAFF

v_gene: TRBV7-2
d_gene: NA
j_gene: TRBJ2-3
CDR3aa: CASSLPITDTQYF

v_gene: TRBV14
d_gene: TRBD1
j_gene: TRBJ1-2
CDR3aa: CASSPDRVSYGYTF

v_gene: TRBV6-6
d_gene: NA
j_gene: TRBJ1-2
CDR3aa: CASIPGIYYGYTF

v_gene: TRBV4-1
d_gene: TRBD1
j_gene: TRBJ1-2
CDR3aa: CASSQLDRGLGYTF

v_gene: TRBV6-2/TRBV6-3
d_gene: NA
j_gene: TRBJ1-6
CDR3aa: CASSTDSFSYNSPLHF

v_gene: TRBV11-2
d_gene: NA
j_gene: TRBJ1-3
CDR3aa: CASSSGETSGNTIYF

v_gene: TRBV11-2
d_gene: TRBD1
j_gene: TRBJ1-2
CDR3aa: CASSPGTGHGYTF

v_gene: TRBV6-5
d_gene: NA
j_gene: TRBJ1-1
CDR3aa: CALETMNTEAFF

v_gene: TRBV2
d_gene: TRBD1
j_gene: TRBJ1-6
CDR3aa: CASSLRSAGQGHNSPLHF

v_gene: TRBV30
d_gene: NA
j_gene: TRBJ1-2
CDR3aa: CAWTQGTFYGYTF

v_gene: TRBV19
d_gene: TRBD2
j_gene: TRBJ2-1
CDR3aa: CASRGRGASSYNEQFF

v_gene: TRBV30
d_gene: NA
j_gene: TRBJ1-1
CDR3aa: CAWMKRRGGANTEAFF

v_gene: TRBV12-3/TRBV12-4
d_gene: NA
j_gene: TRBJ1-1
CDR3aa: CASSPRRGTEAFF

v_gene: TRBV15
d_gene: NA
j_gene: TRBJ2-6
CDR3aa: CATSFRGSGANVLTF

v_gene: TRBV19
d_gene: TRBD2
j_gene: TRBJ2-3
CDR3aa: CASSVNGGVVGDTQYF

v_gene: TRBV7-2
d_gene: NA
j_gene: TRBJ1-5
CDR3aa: CASSLEGGRSRHNQPQHF

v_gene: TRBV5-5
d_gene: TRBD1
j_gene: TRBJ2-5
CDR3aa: CASSPRTGPIRETQYF

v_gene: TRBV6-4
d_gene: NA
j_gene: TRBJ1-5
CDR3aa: CASSDGSDFQPQHF

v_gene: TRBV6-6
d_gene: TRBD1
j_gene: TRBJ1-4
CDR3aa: CASSPQGASEKLFF

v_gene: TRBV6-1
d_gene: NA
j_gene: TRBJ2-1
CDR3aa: CASSEGGYEQFF

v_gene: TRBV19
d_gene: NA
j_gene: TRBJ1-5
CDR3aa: CATRSQGERPQHF

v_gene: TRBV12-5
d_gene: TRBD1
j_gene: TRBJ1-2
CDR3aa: CASGLDAWDREEYGYTF

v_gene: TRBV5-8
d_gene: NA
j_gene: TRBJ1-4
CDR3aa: CASSRGTGATNEKLFF

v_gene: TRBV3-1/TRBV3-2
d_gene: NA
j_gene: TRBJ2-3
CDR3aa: CASSLGAKSDTQYF

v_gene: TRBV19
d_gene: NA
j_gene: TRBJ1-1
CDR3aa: CASSRGRGNTEAFF

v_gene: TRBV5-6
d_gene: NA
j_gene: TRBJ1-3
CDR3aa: CASSLLDSGNTIYF

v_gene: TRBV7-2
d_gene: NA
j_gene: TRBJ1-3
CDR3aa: CASSSHGTSGNTIYF

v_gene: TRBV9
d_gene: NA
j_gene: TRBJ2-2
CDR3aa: CASSVVSATGELFF

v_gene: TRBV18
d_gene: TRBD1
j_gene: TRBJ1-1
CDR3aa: CASSSFDRGNTEAFF

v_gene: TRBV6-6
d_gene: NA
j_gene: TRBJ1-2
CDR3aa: CASSYIVGGGGYTF

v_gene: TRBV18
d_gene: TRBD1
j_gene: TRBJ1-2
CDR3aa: CASSPGTGGASGGYTF

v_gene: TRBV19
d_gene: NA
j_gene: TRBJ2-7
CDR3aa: CASSIRGSGSYEQYF

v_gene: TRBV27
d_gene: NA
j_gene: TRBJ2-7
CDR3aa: CASRHRVGAAYEQYF

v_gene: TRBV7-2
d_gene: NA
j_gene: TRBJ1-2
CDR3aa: CASSLRQGTHYGYTF

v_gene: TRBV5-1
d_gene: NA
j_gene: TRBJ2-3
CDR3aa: CASRQGISTDTQYF

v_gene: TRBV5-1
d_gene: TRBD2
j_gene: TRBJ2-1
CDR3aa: CASSLERLAGGGEQFF

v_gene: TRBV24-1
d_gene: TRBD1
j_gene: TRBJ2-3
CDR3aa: CATSDPGGRRDTQYF

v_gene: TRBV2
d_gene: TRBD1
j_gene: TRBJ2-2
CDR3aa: CASSPETGGENTGELFF

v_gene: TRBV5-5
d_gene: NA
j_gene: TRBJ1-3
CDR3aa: CASSLARTDHSGNTIYF

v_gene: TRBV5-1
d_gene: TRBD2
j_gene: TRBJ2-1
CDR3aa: CASSLFTSGGLEEQFF

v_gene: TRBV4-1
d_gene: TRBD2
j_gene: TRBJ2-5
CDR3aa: CASSQGSGGAVETQYF

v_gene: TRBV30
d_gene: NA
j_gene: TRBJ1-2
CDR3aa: CAWSVSGTGGYTF

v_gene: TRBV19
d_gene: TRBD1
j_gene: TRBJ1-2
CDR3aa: CATLQGASGYTF

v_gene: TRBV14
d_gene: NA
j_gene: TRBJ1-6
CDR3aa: CASSTGNSPLHF

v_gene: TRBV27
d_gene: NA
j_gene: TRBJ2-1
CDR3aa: CASRNGGAIREQFF

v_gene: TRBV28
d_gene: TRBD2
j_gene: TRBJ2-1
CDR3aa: CASSILAGGPRASGPYNEQFF

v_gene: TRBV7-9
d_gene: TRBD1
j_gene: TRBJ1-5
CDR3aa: CASSFGTGLRDQPQHF

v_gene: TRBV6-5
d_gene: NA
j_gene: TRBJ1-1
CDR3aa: CASTRQSVDTEAFF

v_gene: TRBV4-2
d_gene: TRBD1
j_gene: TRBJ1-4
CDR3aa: CASSQGDRGTGEKLFF

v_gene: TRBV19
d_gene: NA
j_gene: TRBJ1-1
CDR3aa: CASSIDRDTEAFF

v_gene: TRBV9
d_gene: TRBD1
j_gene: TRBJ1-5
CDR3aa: CASSETGAARPQHF

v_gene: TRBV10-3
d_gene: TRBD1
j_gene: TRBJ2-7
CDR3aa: CAISGTGSREQYF